This T cell receptor beta chain was sequenced during a study of T cell changes during pregnancy in multiple sclerosis. The junction had 17 bases not matched to a gene; V was cut back by 5 bases and J by 2 bases. CDR1 and CDR2 from the germline V gene are SEHNR and FQNEAQ (reference sequence). CDR3 length: 19 amino acids. The data were produced by immunoSEQ multiplex PCR, yet TCRdb's version contains in-frame clones alone and is incomplete. The repertoire consists of around 88,000 clones, with around 92% occurring once and the leading ten covering about 2.6%. J is TRBJ2-3 and V is TRBV7-9, with 9 bases that match TRBD2. This TCR came from a female donor with multiple sclerosis, enrolled in a pregnancy study. The specimen comprised peripheral blood, sampled in the first trimester of pregnancy. CDR3 DNA sequence: TGTGCCAGCAGCCCCCCGCTGTCCACAGCGGGAGGCGTCACAGATACGCAGTATTTT. It specifies CASSPPLSTAGGVTDTQYF.